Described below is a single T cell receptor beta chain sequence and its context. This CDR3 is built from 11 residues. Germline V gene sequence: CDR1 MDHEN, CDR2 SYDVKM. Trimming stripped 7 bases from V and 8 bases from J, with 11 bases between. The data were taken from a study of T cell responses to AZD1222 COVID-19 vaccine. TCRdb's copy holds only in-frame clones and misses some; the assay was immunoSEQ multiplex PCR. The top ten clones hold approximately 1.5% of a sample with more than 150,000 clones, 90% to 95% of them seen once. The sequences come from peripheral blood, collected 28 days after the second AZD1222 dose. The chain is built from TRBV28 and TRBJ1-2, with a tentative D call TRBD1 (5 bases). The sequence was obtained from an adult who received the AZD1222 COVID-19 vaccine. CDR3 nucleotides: TGTGCCAGCACCCTGGGGCGGGGCTACACCTTC. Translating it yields CASTLGRGYTF.